This is a list of T cell receptor beta chains from one sample in a study of blood T cell repertoires in COVID-19. Only in-frame clones appear in the TCRdb table, and some are missing; sequencing was by immunoSEQ multiplex PCR. This table holds 75,000 to 95,000 clones, roughly 72% found once. The sequenced material came from peripheral blood. The receptor set was obtained from a woman aged 60-75 years in a cohort sampled during active or convalescent COVID-19. The CDR3 runs from the conserved cysteine through the conserved F or W. D genes are given only for firm matches. Only part of the rows carry a size: once, few, many, or a class if the clone is expanded.

clone_size: -
j_call: TRBJ2-1
d_call: TRBD1
v_call: TRBV6-5
cdr3_aa: CASRGQGPYNEQFF
cdr3_nt: TGTGCCAGCAGGGGACAGGGGCCCTACAATGAGCAGTTCTTC

clone_size: -
j_call: TRBJ1-1
d_call: TRBD1
v_call: TRBV11-3
cdr3_aa: CASSLTGANTEAFF
cdr3_nt: TGTGCCAGCAGCCTTACAGGGGCGAACACTGAAGCTTTCTTT

clone_size: many
j_call: TRBJ1-5
d_call: TRBD1
v_call: TRBV4-2
cdr3_aa: CASSQKTGVNQPQHF
cdr3_nt: TGTGCCAGCAGCCAAAAGACAGGGGTTAATCAGCCCCAGCATTTT

clone_size: few
j_call: TRBJ2-3
d_call: -
v_call: TRBV3-1/TRBV3-2
cdr3_aa: CASSRLLAGLTDTQYF
cdr3_nt: TGTGCCAGCAGCCGACTACTCGCGGGGCTCACAGATACGCAGTATTTT

clone_size: once
j_call: TRBJ2-1
d_call: TRBD1
v_call: TRBV5-1
cdr3_aa: CASSLGQGEYNEQFF
cdr3_nt: TGCGCCAGCAGCTTGGGGCAGGGGGAGTACAATGAGCAGTTCTTC

clone_size: -
j_call: TRBJ1-1
d_call: -
v_call: TRBV19
cdr3_aa: CASSPTGPEGAFF
cdr3_nt: TGTGCCAGTAGTCCGACAGGTCCCGAGGGAGCTTTCTTT

clone_size: -
j_call: TRBJ1-1
d_call: TRBD1
v_call: TRBV20-1
cdr3_aa: CSASHRDRDLNTEAFF
cdr3_nt: TGCAGTGCTAGTCACCGGGACAGGGATCTGAACACTGAAGCTTTCTTT

clone_size: -
j_call: TRBJ2-7
d_call: TRBD2
v_call: TRBV18
cdr3_aa: CASSRTSGGNSYEQYF
cdr3_nt: TGTGCCAGCTCAAGGACTAGCGGGGGGAACTCCTACGAGCAGTACTTC

clone_size: -
j_call: TRBJ1-2
d_call: TRBD1
v_call: TRBV4-1
cdr3_aa: CASFGTGVSDYGYTF
cdr3_nt: TGCGCCAGCTTTGGGACAGGGGTTTCTGACTATGGCTACACCTTC

clone_size: -
j_call: TRBJ2-2
d_call: -
v_call: TRBV5-1
cdr3_aa: CASSSSQGRNTGELFF
cdr3_nt: TGCGCCAGCAGCTCATCACAGGGACGGAACACCGGGGAGCTGTTTTTT

clone_size: -
j_call: TRBJ2-7
d_call: TRBD2
v_call: TRBV10-3
cdr3_aa: CAISTASGSYEQYF
cdr3_nt: TGTGCCATCAGTACCGCTAGCGGCTCCTACGAGCAGTACTTC

clone_size: -
j_call: TRBJ2-2
d_call: -
v_call: TRBV2
cdr3_aa: CASKTDVFRGTGELFF
cdr3_nt: TGTGCCAGCAAAACGGACGTTTTTAGGGGCACCGGGGAGCTGTTTTTT

clone_size: -
j_call: TRBJ1-2
d_call: -
v_call: TRBV18
cdr3_aa: CASSPFSGFDYGYTF
cdr3_nt: TGTGCCAGCTCACCATTTTCCGGGTTCGACTATGGCTACACCTTC

clone_size: -
j_call: TRBJ2-7
d_call: -
v_call: TRBV6-6
cdr3_aa: CASSYDPRGYEQYF
cdr3_nt: TGTGCCAGCAGTTACGACCCTCGGGGCTACGAGCAGTACTTC

clone_size: once
j_call: TRBJ2-7
d_call: TRBD2
v_call: TRBV6-5
cdr3_aa: CASRKAGGPLEQYF
cdr3_nt: TGTGCCAGCAGAAAAGCGGGGGGCCCACTCGAGCAGTACTTC

clone_size: -
j_call: TRBJ1-6
d_call: TRBD1
v_call: TRBV19
cdr3_aa: CASSSRQGEISPLHF
cdr3_nt: TGTGCCAGTAGTTCCCGACAGGGAGAGATCTCACCCCTCCACTTT

clone_size: -
j_call: TRBJ2-3
d_call: TRBD2
v_call: TRBV18
cdr3_aa: CASSPGGDTQYF
cdr3_nt: TGTGCCAGCTCACCCGGGGGGGATACGCAGTATTTT

clone_size: few
j_call: TRBJ1-3
d_call: -
v_call: TRBV3-1/TRBV3-2
cdr3_aa: CASSRATGSSGNTIYF
cdr3_nt: TGTGCCAGCAGCCGAGCCACAGGGTCCTCTGGAAACACCATATATTTT

clone_size: -
j_call: TRBJ1-2
d_call: -
v_call: TRBV4-2
cdr3_aa: CASSQDRRGENYGYTF
cdr3_nt: TGTGCCAGCAGCCAAGATAGGAGGGGAGAGAACTATGGCTACACCTTC

clone_size: once
j_call: TRBJ1-2
d_call: -
v_call: TRBV27
cdr3_aa: CASSLTGGYGYTF
cdr3_nt: TGTGCCAGCAGTTTGACGGGTGGGTATGGCTACACCTTC

clone_size: once
j_call: TRBJ2-3
d_call: TRBD2
v_call: TRBV7-9
cdr3_aa: CASSLQAGGGTDTQYF
cdr3_nt: TGTGCCAGCAGCTTGCAAGCGGGGGGGGGCACAGATACGCAGTATTTT

clone_size: -
j_call: TRBJ2-3
d_call: TRBD1
v_call: TRBV7-9
cdr3_aa: CASSLQGSSTDTQYF
cdr3_nt: TGTGCCAGCAGCCTACAGGGGTCTAGCACAGATACGCAGTATTTT

clone_size: hyperexpanded
j_call: TRBJ1-5
d_call: -
v_call: TRBV7-7
cdr3_aa: CASSLDPGSNQPQHF
cdr3_nt: TGTGCCAGCAGCTTAGACCCCGGGAGCAATCAGCCCCAGCATTTT

clone_size: -
j_call: TRBJ2-5
d_call: TRBD1
v_call: TRBV5-1
cdr3_aa: CASSLVGTGGAETQYF
cdr3_nt: TGCGCCAGCAGCTTGGTGGGGACAGGGGGAGCAGAGACCCAGTACTTC

clone_size: -
j_call: TRBJ1-2
d_call: TRBD1
v_call: TRBV12-3/TRBV12-4
cdr3_aa: CASSTGTGSGYTF
cdr3_nt: TGTGCCAGCAGTACTGGGACAGGGAGCGGCTACACCTTC

clone_size: -
j_call: TRBJ2-2
d_call: TRBD1
v_call: TRBV12-3/TRBV12-4
cdr3_aa: CASSLTGAGELFF
cdr3_nt: TGTGCCAGCAGTCTAACAGGGGCCGGGGAGCTGTTTTTT

clone_size: -
j_call: TRBJ2-3
d_call: TRBD2
v_call: TRBV5-1
cdr3_aa: CASSLSLAGSTDTQYF
cdr3_nt: TGCGCCAGCAGCTTGTCCCTAGCGGGGAGCACAGATACGCAGTATTTT

clone_size: -
j_call: TRBJ1-1
d_call: -
v_call: TRBV18
cdr3_aa: CASSPRGQDTEAFF
cdr3_nt: TGTGCCAGCTCACCACGGGGGCAGGACACTGAAGCTTTCTTT

clone_size: -
j_call: TRBJ1-6
d_call: TRBD1
v_call: TRBV19
cdr3_aa: CASNTLQGYNSPLHF
cdr3_nt: TGTGCCAGTAACACTTTACAGGGGTATAATTCACCCCTCCACTTT

clone_size: -
j_call: TRBJ2-7
d_call: TRBD1
v_call: TRBV5-1
cdr3_aa: CASSLGFGTGQNQYF
cdr3_nt: TGCGCCAGCAGCTTGGGGTTCGGGACAGGGCAAAACCAGTACTTC

clone_size: -
j_call: TRBJ2-1
d_call: -
v_call: TRBV2
cdr3_aa: CASSEDRTTHNEQFF
cdr3_nt: TGTGCCAGCAGTGAAGACCGGACAACACACAATGAGCAGTTCTTC

clone_size: -
j_call: TRBJ1-2
d_call: -
v_call: TRBV27
cdr3_aa: CASSFGGRVSMDGYTF
cdr3_nt: TGTGCCAGCAGTTTCGGGGGGCGCGTCTCCATGGATGGCTACACCTTC

clone_size: -
j_call: TRBJ1-5
d_call: TRBD1
v_call: TRBV7-9
cdr3_aa: CASSVAGGSNQPQHF
cdr3_nt: TGTGCCAGCAGCGTAGCAGGGGGAAGCAATCAGCCCCAGCATTTT

clone_size: -
j_call: TRBJ1-5
d_call: TRBD1
v_call: TRBV28
cdr3_aa: CASTLLQGTPNQPQHF
cdr3_nt: TGTGCCAGCACCCTATTACAGGGGACCCCCAATCAGCCCCAGCATTTT

clone_size: -
j_call: TRBJ2-5
d_call: TRBD1
v_call: TRBV5-1
cdr3_aa: CASSTTGTGRETQYF
cdr3_nt: TGCGCCAGCAGCACTACCGGGACAGGGCGAGAGACCCAGTACTTC

clone_size: few
j_call: TRBJ1-5
d_call: -
v_call: TRBV10-3
cdr3_aa: CAISGNGGNQPQHF
cdr3_nt: TGTGCCATCAGCGGTAACGGGGGCAATCAGCCCCAGCATTTT

clone_size: -
j_call: TRBJ2-7
d_call: -
v_call: TRBV14
cdr3_aa: CASSQDSRYSYEQYF
cdr3_nt: TGTGCCAGCAGCCAAGATAGTCGGTACTCCTACGAGCAGTACTTC

clone_size: -
j_call: TRBJ1-1
d_call: -
v_call: TRBV2
cdr3_aa: CASSDGLHTEAFF
cdr3_nt: TGTGCCAGCAGTGATGGGCTTCACACTGAAGCTTTCTTT

clone_size: few
j_call: TRBJ2-6
d_call: TRBD1
v_call: TRBV10-3
cdr3_aa: CASTGVELSGANVLTF
cdr3_nt: TGTGCCAGTACAGGGGTCGAGTTGTCTGGGGCCAACGTCCTGACTTTC

clone_size: -
j_call: TRBJ2-1
d_call: -
v_call: TRBV6-6
cdr3_aa: CASSTGLDSYNEQFF
cdr3_nt: TGTGCCAGCAGTACGGGTTTAGATTCCTACAATGAGCAGTTCTTC

clone_size: -
j_call: TRBJ2-3
d_call: TRBD2
v_call: TRBV5-6
cdr3_aa: CASSLAGVTQYF
cdr3_nt: TGTGCCAGCAGCCTGGCGGGGGTTACGCAGTATTTT

clone_size: -
j_call: TRBJ2-5
d_call: TRBD1
v_call: TRBV5-6
cdr3_aa: CASSLPLDRQETQYF
cdr3_nt: TGTGCCAGCAGCTTGCCCCTGGACAGGCAAGAGACCCAGTACTTC

clone_size: -
j_call: TRBJ2-5
d_call: TRBD1
v_call: TRBV28
cdr3_aa: CASTTLGQGAGETQYF
cdr3_nt: TGTGCCAGCACTACCCTGGGACAGGGGGCCGGAGAGACCCAGTACTTC

clone_size: -
j_call: TRBJ1-1
d_call: -
v_call: TRBV6-5
cdr3_aa: CASSRDTEAFF
cdr3_nt: TGTGCCAGCAGTCGTGACACTGAAGCTTTCTTT

clone_size: -
j_call: TRBJ2-1
d_call: -
v_call: TRBV2
cdr3_aa: CASRQEYNEQFF
cdr3_nt: TGTGCCAGCAGACAGGAATACAATGAGCAGTTCTTC

clone_size: -
j_call: TRBJ1-3
d_call: -
v_call: TRBV7-2
cdr3_aa: CASSFWPGNTIYF
cdr3_nt: TGTGCCAGCAGCTTTTGGCCCGGAAACACCATATATTTT

clone_size: -
j_call: TRBJ2-2
d_call: TRBD2
v_call: TRBV2
cdr3_aa: CASFRGGTNTGELFF
cdr3_nt: TGTGCCAGCTTTCGCGGGGGTACAAACACCGGGGAGCTGTTTTTT

clone_size: -
j_call: TRBJ1-3
d_call: -
v_call: TRBV4-1
cdr3_aa: CASSIGSFSGNTIYF
cdr3_nt: TGCGCCAGCAGTATTGGCAGTTTCTCTGGAAACACCATATATTTT

clone_size: few
j_call: TRBJ2-1
d_call: -
v_call: TRBV25-1
cdr3_aa: CASSEVGPNEQFF
cdr3_nt: TGTGCCAGCAGTGAGGTGGGGCCCAATGAGCAGTTCTTC

clone_size: -
j_call: TRBJ1-1
d_call: -
v_call: TRBV7-6
cdr3_aa: CASSLGTDLNTEAFF
cdr3_nt: TGTGCCAGCAGCTTAGGTACAGATCTGAACACTGAAGCTTTCTTT

clone_size: -
j_call: TRBJ2-5
d_call: TRBD2
v_call: TRBV5-6
cdr3_aa: CASWSGLADVWGTQYF
cdr3_nt: TGTGCCAGCTGGAGTGGCCTAGCGGACGTCTGGGGGACCCAGTACTTC

clone_size: -
j_call: TRBJ2-3
d_call: TRBD2
v_call: TRBV4-1
cdr3_aa: CASSQGGLGSTDTQYF
cdr3_nt: TGCGCCAGCAGCCAAGGGGGACTAGGGAGCACAGATACGCAGTATTTT

clone_size: -
j_call: TRBJ1-4
d_call: TRBD1
v_call: TRBV7-2
cdr3_aa: CASSVGGQRNEKLFF
cdr3_nt: TGTGCCAGCAGCGTAGGGGGACAGAGAAATGAAAAACTGTTTTTT